The clone carrying this T cell receptor (beta chain) was observed at least ten times. This sample is part of a study of T-cell memory formation after mild COVID-19. TCRdb itself ran the 5' RACE reads through MiXCR, one entry per CDR3 protein. The sample lists 280,000 or so distinct CDR3 sequences, roughly 8.2% occurring once. The CDR3 covers 15 residues. The germline V gene encodes CDR1 SEHNR and CDR2 FQNEAQ (reference sequence). V was trimmed by 3 bases and J by 0 bases, leaving 9 bases between them. The chain joins TRBV7-9 to TRBJ1-3; no clear D. Sequenced input: PBMCs or a T cell subset sorted from them (not recorded which). The sequence came from a man aged 18 to 30 who had mild COVID-19 (a few samples of this study predate the infection). Cell type and time point are not known. Here the CDR3 DNA reads TGTGCCAGCAGCTTCGGTTCAGTCTCTGGAAACACCATATATTTT. Translating gives CASSFGSVSGNTIYF.